Given below is one TCR beta chain in context. Its specificity is unknown. These data come from a study of multiple sclerosis patients with progressive multifocal leukoencephalopathy. Described time point: before natalizumab initiation. Germline lookup yields CDR1 MNHEY and CDR2 SMNVEV (reference sequence). V gave up 6 bases and J gave up 4 bases, with 15 bases separating them. This CDR3 has 14 amino acids. Study findings and constraints: At PML onset, no shared TRBV or TRBJ gene usage was seen. Expanded clones at PML onset predated and persisted through natalizumab therapy. The findings' link to JC virus versus immunocompromise remained uncertain.

The repertoire was sequenced with immunoSEQ multiplex PCR; TCRdb's copy has only in-frame clones and lacks some. Among under 40,000 clones listed, approximately 92% were seen once. Material for sequencing was PBMCs. The receptor comes from a man younger than 45 with multiple sclerosis. The gene calls are TRBV27 and TRBJ1-1, with D uncertain. The CDR3 protein is CASSPFASSTEAFF. The CDR3 bases are TGTGCCAGCAGCCCTTTTGCAAGTAGCACTGAAGCTTTCTTT.